Below, 22 T cell receptor beta chains from the same sample are listed, as sequenced in a study of shared clonotypes between healthy human individuals. Measured with immunoSEQ multiplex PCR; TCRdb has only the in-frame clones, and not every one. The table lists just over 2,000,000 clones, 95% of them singletons. The source material was naive CD4+ T cells sorted from blood. Subset described: CD45RA+ positively selected. The receptor set was obtained from a young man in good health.

This rearrangement joins TRBV11-2 to TRBJ2-1, with 10 bases identical to TRBD2. The CDR3 is made up of 14 amino acids. Germline CDR1 SGHAT, CDR2 FQNNGV. The V gene end was trimmed by 5 bases and the J gene end by 15 bases; junction bases not matched to a gene: 13. The CDR3 sequence: CASSAGTSDVLTFF. The CDR3 DNA follows: TGTGCCAGCAGCGCCGGGACTAGCGACGTTTTAACGTTCTTC.

This chain uses TRBV2 with TRBJ1-2, with D possibly TRBD1 on 6 matching bases. In germline, CDR1 is SNHLY, CDR2 FYNNEI. V was shortened by 10 bases and J by 8 bases, with 20 bases between the two germline ends. The CDR3 is 13 amino acids. CDR3 nucleotide sequence: TGTGCCACCACATGGACAGACCAACTAGGCTACACCTTC. This sequence encodes CATTWTDQLGYTF.

This clone is a singleton in its sample. The chain links TRBV2 to TRBJ2-7; 8 bases are shared with TRBD2. Trimming took 6 bases from V and 2 from J; bases not matched to a gene: 6. The germline V gene encodes CDR1 SNHLY and CDR2 FYNNEI. The CDR3 sequence is 14 residues long. The CDR3 loop reads CASSDRTSPYEQYF. CDR3 coding DNA: TGTGCCAGCAGCGACAGGACTAGCCCCTACGAGCAGTACTTC.

The chain employs TRBV6-5 and TRBJ1-2; TRBD1 might be the D (6 bases). The CDR3 totals 15 residues. V was shortened by 6 bases and J by 3 bases, with 17 bases between the two germline ends. The V gene's germline CDR1 is MNHEY and CDR2 SVGAGI. Here the CDR3 reads CASRPGTKTDYGYTF. CDR3 in DNA: TGTGCCAGCAGGCCCGGGACAAAGACGGACTATGGCTACACCTTC.

This clone has just one count. CDR3 nucleotide sequence: TGTGCCAGCTCACCACAAACGGTTAGAGCAACTAATGAAAAACTGTTTTTT. It specifies CASSPQTVRATNEKLFF. V and J are TRBV18 and TRBJ1-4; no definite D call. Germline V gives CDR1 KGHSH, CDR2 LQKENI. The CDR3 consists of 17 residues. V dropped 1 base and J dropped 0 bases, with 12 bases sitting between them.

As concerns this clone: The junction and the germline gene differ at one end; a read error may be behind it. The chain couples TRBV5-1 to TRBJ2-5; no reliable D call. The CDR3 loop spans 12 amino acids. Germline V CDR1 and CDR2: SGHRS, YFSETQ. CDR3 coding DNA: TGCGCCAGCAGTAAGTGGCAAGAGGCCCAGTACTTC. Protein product: CASSKWQEAQYF. Full variable domain (rest looked up from reference TRBV5-1 and TRBJ2-5): KAGVTQTPRYLIKTRGQQVTLSCSPISGHRSVSWYQQTPGQGLQFLFEYFSETQRNKGNFPGRFSGRQFSNSRSEMNVSTLELGDSALYLCASSKWQEAQYFGPGTRLLVL.

The rearrangement links TRBV4-3 to TRBJ2-7; D is perhaps TRBD1 or TRBD2 (5 bases each). This CDR3 is 15 amino acids long. V lost 0 bases and J 6 bases, leaving 15 bases between the germline ends. Germline V gene data show CDR1 as LGHNA and CDR2 as YSLEER. The CDR3 is CASSQESGTPGEQYF. In DNA, the CDR3 is TGCGCCAGCAGCCAAGAATCAGGGACCCCCGGCGAGCAGTACTTC.

The chain has TRBV29-1 and TRBJ2-1; tentative D call: TRBD2 (5 bases). Trimming stripped 1 base from V and 12 bases from J, with 13 bases between. Germline V gene lookup returns CDR1 SQVTM and CDR2 ANQGSEA. CDR3 length: 12 residues. The CDR3 here is CSVEVIGLGQFF. The CDR3 DNA reads as TGCAGCGTTGAAGTAATCGGACTGGGGCAGTTCTTC.

This clone has just one count. V is TRBV7-9 and J is TRBJ2-3, with 9 bases matching TRBD2. Unmatched junction bases numbered 2, after V lost 1 base and J lost 0 bases. In germline, CDR1 is SEHNR, CDR2 FQNEAQ (reference sequence). The CDR3 loop spans 16 amino acids. The CDR3 DNA is TGTGCCAGCAGCTTAGGACTAGCGGCTAGCACAGATACGCAGTATTTT. The encoded protein is CASSLGLAASTDTQYF.

The rearrangement links TRBV10-3 to TRBJ2-1; 12 bases map to TRBD2. The CDR3 loop spans 16 amino acids. J lost 0 bases, V lost 6 bases, and 3 bases had no gene match. The germline V gene encodes CDR1 ENHRY and CDR2 SYGVKD. CDR3 DNA sequence: TGTGCCATCAGCGGACTAGCGGGACTCTCCTACAATGAGCAGTTCTTC. It specifies CAISGLAGLSYNEQFF.

The chain combines TRBV9 with TRBJ2-3; D gene unclear. Germline V gene lookup returns CDR1 SGDLS and CDR2 YYNGEE. V lost 1 base and J 0 bases, leaving 9 bases between the germline ends. This CDR3 is built from 15 residues. CDR3 residues: CASSVSASSTDTQYF. CDR3 nucleotides: TGTGCCAGCAGCGTAAGTGCATCTAGCACAGATACGCAGTATTTT. Filled out from reference TRBV9 and TRBJ2-3, the complete variable domain reads DSGVTQTPKHLITATGQRVTLRCSPRSGDLSVYWYQQSLDQGLQFLIQYYNGEERAKGNILERFSAQQFPDLHSELNLSSLELGDSALYFCASSVSASSTDTQYFGPGTRLTVL.

V is TRBV7-2 and J is TRBJ2-5; the D gene is possibly TRBD1 (5 bases). Trimming cost V 1 base and J 5 bases, with 8 bases left between them. The V gene's germline CDR1 is SGHTA and CDR2 FQGNSA. This CDR3 contains 13 residues. This CDR3 reads CASSLVGPETQYF. In nucleotides, the CDR3 is TGTGCCAGCAGCTTAGTGGGGCCCGAGACCCAGTACTTC.

This sequence joins TRBV5-7 and TRBJ1-5; D perhaps matches TRBD1 (5 bases). TRBV5-7 is marked as an open reading frame, function uncertain. The V end was cut by 0 bases, the J end by 1 base, with 11 bases between. The CDR3 is 16 amino acids. DNA for the CDR3: TGTGCCAGCAGCTTGGCAGGGTGGGGGAGCAATCAGCCCCAGCATTTT. It yields the protein CASSLAGWGSNQPQHF.

This chain connects TRBV5-4 to TRBJ2-7; perhaps TRBD2 as D (5 bases). Per the germline V gene, CDR1 is SGHNT and CDR2 is YYREEE (reference sequence). The CDR3 extends over 14 amino acids. V lost 0 bases and J 6 bases, leaving 13 bases between the germline ends. The CDR3 region is CASSLDGLTTEQYF. DNA of the CDR3: TGTGCCAGCAGCTTGGACGGATTGACTACCGAGCAGTACTTC. The variable domain in full, completed from reference TRBV5-4 and TRBJ2-7, reads ETGVTQSPTHLIKTRGQQVTLRCSSQSGHNTVSWYQQALGQGPQFIFQYYREEENGRGNFPPRFSGLQFPNYSSELNVNALELDDSALYLCASSLDGLTTEQYFGPGTRLTVT.

The rearrangement uses TRBV5-5 and TRBJ2-7; D is uncertain. The CDR3 extends over 13 amino acids. Germline CDR1 reads SGHKS; CDR2 reads YYEKEE (reference sequence). V was shortened by 1 base and J by 6 bases, with 11 bases between the two germline ends. The DNA of the CDR3 is TGTGCCAGCAGCTTGAGTCGCGCCGCCGAGCAGTACTTC. Its translation is CASSLSRAAEQYF.

Comment on this clone: Other nucleotide sequences in the sample specify the same CDR3. The chain carries TRBV5-4 and TRBJ2-5; 8 nucleotides agree with TRBD1. Losses at the gene ends were 4 bases for V and 2 bases for J; bases not matched to a gene: 7. Germline CDR1 reads SGHNT; CDR2 reads YYREEE (reference sequence). The CDR3 length is 15 residues. The CDR3 reads CASSVPQGVQETQYF. CDR3 nucleotides: TGTGCCAGCAGCGTCCCACAGGGGGTACAAGAGACCCAGTACTTC.

The chain recombines TRBV5-4 with TRBJ2-6, with 9 bases lining up with TRBD1. V lost 4 bases, J lost 0 bases, and 5 bases stayed unmatched. Germline V lookup: CDR1 SGHNT, CDR2 YYREEE (reference sequence). The length of the CDR3 is 17 residues. This CDR3 is CASSAGTGTSGANVLTF. CDR3 sequence (DNA): TGTGCCAGCAGCGCCGGGACAGGGACCTCTGGGGCCAACGTCCTGACTTTC.

The V gene is TRBV5-4, the J gene TRBJ2-3; TRBD1 aligns across 8 bases. The V segment lost 0 bases and the J segment 3 bases; nucleotides outside the gene matches: 6. CDR1 is SGHNT and CDR2 is YYREEE in the germline V gene (reference sequence). This CDR3 comprises 16 residues. CDR3 nucleotide sequence: TGTGCCAGCAGCTTGGTTTTACAGGGGGTAACAGATACGCAGTATTTT. Translating it yields CASSLVLQGVTDTQYF. The variable domain in full, with the rest retrieved from reference TRBV5-4 and TRBJ2-3, is ETGVTQSPTHLIKTRGQQVTLRCSSQSGHNTVSWYQQALGQGPQFIFQYYREEENGRGNFPPRFSGLQFPNYSSELNVNALELDDSALYLCASSLVLQGVTDTQYFGPGTRLTVL.

About this clone itself: This sample includes further DNA sequences coding for the same CDR3. V and J are TRBV30 and TRBJ2-6; D is uncertain. V was trimmed by 3 bases and J by 0 bases, leaving 3 bases between them. CDR1 is GTSNPN and CDR2 is SVGIG in the germline V gene (reference sequence). CDR3 length: 13 residues. The CDR3 loop is CAWRASGANVLTF. In nucleotides, the CDR3 is TGTGCCTGGAGGGCCTCTGGGGCCAACGTCCTGACTTTC.

The chain joins TRBV13 to TRBJ2-1; 7 nucleotides agree with TRBD1. The CDR3 covers 15 residues. CDR1 is PRHDT, CDR2 FYEKMQ, per germline (reference sequence). Trimming cost V 0 bases and J 9 bases; bases outside gene matches: 8. The CDR3 spells CASSLGDREGSEQFF. The CDR3 DNA follows: TGTGCCAGCAGCTTAGGAGACAGGGAAGGGAGTGAGCAGTTCTTC.

The chain joins TRBV11-2 to TRBJ2-5; D is perhaps TRBD2 (6 bases). The CDR3 totals 15 residues. Germline CDR1 reads SGHAT; CDR2 reads FQNNGV. Trimming took off 1 base at V and 3 bases at J, with 12 bases between the two ends. The CDR3 DNA sequence: TGTGCCAGCAGCTTAGGGCGGCGCGGGGAAGAGACCCAGTACTTC. It is translated as CASSLGRRGEETQYF.

The CDR3 protein is CASSRQNQPQHF. The DNA of the CDR3 is TGTGCCAGCAGTCGACAGAATCAGCCCCAGCATTTT. The chain uses TRBV2 and TRBJ1-5, with D perhaps TRBD1 (5 bases). Trimming took off 5 bases at V and 4 bases at J, with 6 bases between the two ends. The CDR3 loop spans 12 amino acids. The germline gives CDR1 SNHLY, CDR2 FYNNEI.